These T cell receptor beta chains were read from a single sample in a study of cytomegalovirus exposure and HLA in healthy donors. The method was immunoSEQ multiplex PCR; TCRdb's version includes in-frame clones alone and lacks a portion of them. The repertoire has about 120,000 clones, around 85% of them found once; the top ten carry under 2.5%. The sample comprised PBMCs. The receptors come from a man younger than 40 in good health and CMV-seronegative. Both conserved end residues are part of each CDR3.

>TRBJ2-1|TRBV6-4
CASSSFSGSSYNEQFF
>TRBJ2-7|TRBV10-3
CATLRRGGGSPYEQYF
>TRBJ2-7|TRBV2
CASGPNSYEQYF
>TRBJ2-6|TRBV7-9
CASSTGLSGANGLTF
>TRBJ2-3|TRBV6-4
CASSAAGGTDTQYF
>TRBJ1-2|TRBV29-1
CSVVVTGVGYTF
>TRBJ1-5|TRBV15
CATSREGAANNQPQHF
>TRBJ1-1|TRBV2
CASSADRGTEAFF
>TRBJ2-1|TRBV9
CASSARTGGSYNEQFF
>TRBJ1-2|TRBV5-1
CASSLYQGSAYGYTF
>TRBJ2-7|TRBV28
CASSLGLAYEQYF
>TRBJ2-1|TRBV5-1
CASSFLDSGGAGEQFF
>TRBJ2-2|TRBV7-9
CASSLYGRDHRELFF
>TRBJ1-3|TRBV11-2
CASSFSSGNTIYF